This TCR beta chain came from a study of blood T cells in healthy people across ages. For the second PCR, which ran for roughly 6 to 12 cycles, a sample-barcoded 5' primer and a J-beta primer mix were used. Every cDNA was tagged by a template-switch adaptor with 12 random nucleotides. A single record per CDR3 protein comes from TCRdb applying MiXCR to the 5' RACE reads. The sample records around 1.5 million distinct CDR3 sequences, 30% to 40% being singletons. About this clonotype itself: Antigen unknown.

Extractions gave at least 5.5 micrograms of total RNA per sample. Study conclusions and caveats: The percentage of naive T cells correlated strongly with TCR beta diversity.

The TCR sequence derives from a woman younger than 45 in good health. Source material: blood.

This chain's CDR3 is CASSLSGSGRGWDTQYF. The CDR3 bases are TGCGCCAGCAGCTTGTCGGGATCGGGGCGAGGTTGGGATACGCAGTATTTT. This sequence joins TRBV5-1 and TRBJ2-3; D possibly matches TRBD1 or TRBD2 (5 bases each). The V end lost 1 base, the J end lost 6 bases, and 21 bases lay between the germline ends. The CDR3 has 17 amino acids. Germline lookup yields CDR1 SGHRS and CDR2 YFSETQ.